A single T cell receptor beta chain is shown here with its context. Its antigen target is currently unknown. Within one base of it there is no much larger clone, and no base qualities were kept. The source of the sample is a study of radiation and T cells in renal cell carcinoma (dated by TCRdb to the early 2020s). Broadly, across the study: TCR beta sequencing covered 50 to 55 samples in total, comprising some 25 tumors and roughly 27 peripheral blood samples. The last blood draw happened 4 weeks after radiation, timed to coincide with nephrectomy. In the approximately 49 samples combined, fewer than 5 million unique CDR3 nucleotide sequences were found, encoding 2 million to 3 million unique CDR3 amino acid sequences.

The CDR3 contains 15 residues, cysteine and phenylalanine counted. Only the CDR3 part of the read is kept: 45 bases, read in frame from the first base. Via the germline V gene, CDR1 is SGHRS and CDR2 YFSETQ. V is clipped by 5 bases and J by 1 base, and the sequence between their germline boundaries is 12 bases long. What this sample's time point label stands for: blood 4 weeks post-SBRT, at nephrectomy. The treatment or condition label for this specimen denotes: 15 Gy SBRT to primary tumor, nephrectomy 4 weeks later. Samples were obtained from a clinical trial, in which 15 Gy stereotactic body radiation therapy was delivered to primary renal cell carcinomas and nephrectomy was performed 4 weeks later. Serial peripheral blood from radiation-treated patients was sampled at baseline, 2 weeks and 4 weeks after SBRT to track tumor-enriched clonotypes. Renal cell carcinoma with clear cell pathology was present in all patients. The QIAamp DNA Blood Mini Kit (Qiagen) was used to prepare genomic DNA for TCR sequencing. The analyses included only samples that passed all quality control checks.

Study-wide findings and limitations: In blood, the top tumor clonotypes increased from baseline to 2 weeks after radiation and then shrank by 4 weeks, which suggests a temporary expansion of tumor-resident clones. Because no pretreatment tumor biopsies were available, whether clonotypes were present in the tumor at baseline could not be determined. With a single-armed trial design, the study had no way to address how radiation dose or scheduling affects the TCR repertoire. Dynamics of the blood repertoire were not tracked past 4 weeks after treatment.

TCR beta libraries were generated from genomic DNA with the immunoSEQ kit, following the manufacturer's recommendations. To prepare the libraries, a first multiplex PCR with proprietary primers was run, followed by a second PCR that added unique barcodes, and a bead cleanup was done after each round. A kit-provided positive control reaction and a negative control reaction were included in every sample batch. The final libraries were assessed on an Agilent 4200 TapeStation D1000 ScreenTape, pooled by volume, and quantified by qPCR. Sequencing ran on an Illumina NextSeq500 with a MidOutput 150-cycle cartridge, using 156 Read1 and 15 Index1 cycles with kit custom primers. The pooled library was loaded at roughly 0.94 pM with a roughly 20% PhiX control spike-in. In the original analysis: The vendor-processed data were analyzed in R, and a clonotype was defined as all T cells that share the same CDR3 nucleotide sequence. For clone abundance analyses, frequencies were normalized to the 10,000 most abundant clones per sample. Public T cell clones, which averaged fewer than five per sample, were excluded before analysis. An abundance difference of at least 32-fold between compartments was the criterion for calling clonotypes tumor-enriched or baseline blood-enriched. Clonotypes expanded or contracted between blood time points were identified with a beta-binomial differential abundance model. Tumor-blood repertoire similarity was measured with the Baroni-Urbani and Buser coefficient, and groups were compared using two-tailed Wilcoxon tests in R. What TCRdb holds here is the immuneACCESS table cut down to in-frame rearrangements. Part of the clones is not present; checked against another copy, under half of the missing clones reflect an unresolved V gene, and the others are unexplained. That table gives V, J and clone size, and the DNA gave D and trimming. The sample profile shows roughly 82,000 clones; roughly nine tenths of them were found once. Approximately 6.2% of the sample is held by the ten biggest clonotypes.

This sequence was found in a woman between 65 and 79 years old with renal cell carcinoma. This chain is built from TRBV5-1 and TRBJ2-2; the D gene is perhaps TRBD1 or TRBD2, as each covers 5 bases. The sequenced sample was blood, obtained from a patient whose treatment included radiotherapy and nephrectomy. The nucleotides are TGCGCCAGCAGGTCCGGGACGGGGAACACCGGGGAGCTGTTTTTT. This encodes CASRSGTGNTGELFF.